A single sample is the source of the 28 T cell receptor beta chains below, sequenced in a study of identical twins. TCRdb used MiXCR to reprocess the 5' RACE reads, holding one entry per CDR3 protein. The sample gives roughly 690,000 distinct CDR3 sequences, around 20% of which show up once; 4.3% is in the top ten. This sample also appeared in a second study, on T cells expressing NK-cell markers.

Sequenced input: PBMCs. The origin of the receptors is a woman younger than 30 in good health.

This clonotype was counted between two and nine times. The rearrangement uses TRBV12-3 or TRBV12-4 and TRBJ1-1; the D gene is possibly TRBD1 (6 bases). The ends were cut back, 2 bases at V and 5 bases at J, with 12 bases in the middle. This CDR3 region has 14 residues. This CDR3 is CASSLRQGRTEAFF. The CDR3 nucleotides are TGTGCCAGCAGTTTACGCCAGGGGAGGACTGAAGCTTTCTTT.

This clonotype appeared a few times. The chain couples TRBV24-1 to TRBJ2-1; D gene ambiguous. The CDR3 covers 13 residues. V lost 2 bases and J 9 bases, leaving 10 bases between the germline ends. CDR1 and CDR2 from the germline V gene are KGHDR and SFDVKD. CDR3 in DNA: TGTGCCACCAGTGATTCCGCTCTTGCTGAGCAGTTCTTC. This codes for CATSDSALAEQFF.

This clonotype turned up a few times. V and J are TRBV9 and TRBJ1-1; no clear D gene. V lost 0 bases and J 4 bases, leaving 7 bases between the germline ends. The CDR3 consists of 13 residues. From germline, CDR1 is SGDLS and CDR2 YYNGEE. The CDR3 region is CASSVGVATEAFF. CDR3 coding DNA: TGTGCCAGCAGCGTAGGTGTAGCCACTGAAGCTTTCTTT.

This clonotype has more than one count but fewer than ten. This sequence joins TRBV5-1 and TRBJ2-1, with a tentative D call TRBD2 (5 bases). This CDR3 has 15 amino acids. Germline CDR1 reads SGHRS; CDR2 reads YFSETQ. Trimming cost V 4 bases and J 1 base, with 12 bases left between them. The DNA of the CDR3 is TGCGCCAGCAGCGTAGAGGGTCAATCCTACAATGAGCAGTTCTTC. Amino acid sequence: CASSVEGQSYNEQFF.

This clonotype turned up a few times. This rearrangement joins TRBV12-3 or TRBV12-4 to TRBJ1-5; 11 bases line up with TRBD1. The V segment lost 4 bases and the J segment 7 bases; nucleotides outside the gene matches: 6. The CDR3 is 15 amino acids. The DNA of the CDR3 is TGTGCCAGCAGTTCCTGGACAGGGGGCGAGCAGCCCCAGCATTTT. Its protein is CASSSWTGGEQPQHF.

A remark on this clonotype: A far bigger clonotype differs at one base, so this is likely a read error. The CDR3 reads CASSFGGQQYF. For the CDR3, the DNA is TGTGCCAGCAGTTTTGGGGGCCAGCAGTACTTC. The chain carries TRBV12-3 or TRBV12-4 and TRBJ2-7, with a tentative D call TRBD1 (6 bases). The V and J ends lost 3 bases and 8 bases respectively, with 8 bases between them. The CDR3 covers 11 residues.

This chain connects TRBV10-3 to TRBJ2-7; D ambiguous. The V gene's germline CDR1 is ENHRY and CDR2 SYGVKD. V lost 11 bases to trimming and J lost 0 bases, with 14 bases between them. CDR3 length: 13 amino acids. The CDR3 DNA reads as TGTGCCCTCTCGGACGGCAGCTCCTACGAGCAGTACTTC. Amino acid sequence: CALSDGSSYEQYF.

Only a few counts were recorded for this clonotype. The chain has TRBV20-1 and TRBJ2-3; a weak D match, TRBD1 (5 bases). The V gene's germline CDR1 is DFQATT and CDR2 SNEGSKA (reference sequence). Between the trimmed V and J ends, which lost 4 bases and 2 bases, there was a span of 10 bases. There are 13 residues in the CDR3. CDR3 coding DNA: TGCAGTGCTACCCTAGGGGCCACAGATACGCAGTATTTT. This gives the protein CSATLGATDTQYF.

V and J are TRBV4-2 and TRBJ2-2; 7 bases match TRBD2. Germline V CDR1 and CDR2: LGHNA, YNFKEQ. This CDR3 has 19 residues. The trim removed 10 bases at V and 3 bases at J, leaving 23 bases unmatched. CDR3 sequence reads: CATRTKTSDGLVHTGELFF. CDR3 bases: TGTGCCACCCGCACCAAAACTTCAGATGGACTAGTCCACACCGGGGAGCTGTTTTTT.

This clonotype was observed a handful of times. The J gene is TRBJ2-3, the V gene TRBV20-1; 12 bases align to TRBD2. The CDR3 length is 16 residues. The V and J ends lost 4 bases and 0 bases, in that order; junction bases with no gene match: 5. The germline V gene encodes CDR1 DFQATT and CDR2 SNEGSKA (reference sequence). CDR3 bases: TGCAGTGCTACACTAGCGGGGGGCGATAGCACAGATACGCAGTATTTT. Translating gives CSATLAGGDSTDTQYF.

This clonotype was seen repeatedly, ten times or more. The genes are TRBV2 and TRBJ1-5; possible D gene TRBD1, 5 bases. The CDR3 is 15 residues long. CDR1 and CDR2 from the germline V gene are SNHLY and FYNNEI. Trimming took off 5 bases at V and 4 bases at J, with 15 bases between the two ends. The CDR3 coding sequence is TGTGCCAGCAGTCCGGGGGGGGTTATAAATCAGCCCCAGCATTTT. Amino acid sequence: CASSPGGVINQPQHF.

This clonotype came up many times. This chain links TRBV20-1 with TRBJ2-2; no reliable D call. Germline V gene lookup returns CDR1 DFQATT and CDR2 SNEGSKA (reference sequence). V gave up 5 bases and J gave up 4 bases, with 8 bases separating them. The CDR3 runs 12 residues. The CDR3 DNA reads TGCAGTGCTTTACAAGCCACCGGGGAGCTGTTTTTT. The encoded protein is CSALQATGELFF.

This clonotype has just a few counts. The chain links TRBV12-3 or TRBV12-4 to TRBJ2-7; D may match TRBD1 or TRBD2 (5 bases each). The V end was cut by 4 bases, the J end by 6 bases, with 10 bases between. The CDR3 length is 12 residues. The CDR3 here is CASSYGTIEQYF. CDR3 coding DNA: TGTGCCAGCAGTTACGGGACGATCGAGCAGTACTTC.

V gene TRBV7-9 combines with J gene TRBJ2-1; 9 nucleotides agree with TRBD1. CDR3 length: 14 residues. The V gene's germline CDR1 is SEHNR and CDR2 FQNEAQ (reference sequence). V was pared by 5 bases and J by 8 bases, with 7 bases of the junction left unmatched. CDR3 nucleotide sequence: TGTGCCAGCAGCCTAGGACAGGGGCGGCATGAGCAGTTCTTC. This encodes CASSLGQGRHEQFF.

This clonotype has just one count. The J gene is TRBJ1-3, the V gene TRBV5-1, with D possibly being TRBD1 (5 bases). This CDR3 contains 16 residues. Trimming took off 6 bases at V and 0 bases at J, with 16 bases between the two ends. The V gene's germline CDR1 is SGHRS and CDR2 YFSETQ. For the CDR3, the DNA is TGCGCCAGCAAGGAGTTTGGGGGGACCTCTGGAAACACCATATATTTT. Amino acids: CASKEFGGTSGNTIYF. Based on the CDR3 plus reference TRBV5-1 and TRBJ1-3, the full variable domain is KAGVTQTPRYLIKTRGQQVTLSCSPISGHRSVSWYQQTPGQGLQFLFEYFSETQRNKGNFPGRFSGRQFSNSRSEMNVSTLELGDSALYLCASKEFGGTSGNTIYFGEGSWLTVV.

The table lists this clonotype with a few counts. V and J are TRBV5-8 and TRBJ2-1, with TRBD2 identical over 7 bases. The CDR3 totals 15 residues. The V gene's germline CDR1 is SGHTS and CDR2 YDEGEE. The V gene end was trimmed by 2 bases and the J gene end by 7 bases; junction bases not matched to a gene: 9. The CDR3 DNA reads as TGTGCCAGCAGCTTAGGTCTAGCGGCGGTTAATGAGCAGTTCTTC. This translates into CASSLGLAAVNEQFF.

The genes are TRBV12-3 or TRBV12-4 and TRBJ1-4; D remains ambiguous. There are 17 residues in the CDR3. V was clipped by 4 bases and J by 8 bases, with 23 bases between them. CDR3 region: CASSSKGQTVGLEKLFF. The CDR3, as DNA: TGTGCCAGCAGTTCGAAGGGTCAAACCGTGGGGTTGGAAAAACTGTTTTTT.

Many counts were recorded for this clonotype. The rearrangement joins TRBV6-1 to TRBJ2-4; 10 bases are a match to TRBD2. Looked up from germline, CDR1 is MNHNS and CDR2 is SASEGT. The CDR3 has 17 residues. V shed 6 bases and J 8 bases; nucleotides not matched to a gene: 16. This chain's CDR3 is CASSLTGLAGDRDIQYF. CDR3 in DNA: TGTGCCAGCAGCCTAACTGGGCTAGCGGGAGATCGGGACATTCAGTACTTC.

Many counts were recorded for this clonotype. J is TRBJ2-1 and V is TRBV12-3 or TRBV12-4, with D possibly TRBD1 on 5 matching bases. The CDR3 has 12 amino acids. With 5 bases removed from V and 8 bases from J, the gap between germline ends came to 10 bases. The CDR3 spells CASSLGRDEQFF. The CDR3 nucleotides are TGTGCCAGCAGTCTGGGGCGCGATGAGCAGTTCTTC.

The gene calls are TRBV2 and TRBJ2-1; 7 bases agree with TRBD2. After removal of 6 bases from V and 0 bases from J, the junction contained 5 bases not matched to a gene. Germline loops: CDR1 SNHLY, CDR2 FYNNEI. The CDR3 is 15 residues long. CDR3 nucleotide sequence: TGTGCCAGCAGATCTAGCGGATTCTCCTACAATGAGCAGTTCTTC. Its protein is CASRSSGFSYNEQFF.

There are many counts of this clonotype. The V gene is TRBV12-3 or TRBV12-4, the J gene TRBJ2-3; TRBD2 aligns across 10 bases. V shed 7 bases, J shed 1 base, and the junction held 5 bases outside the gene matches. This CDR3 is 15 amino acids long. Written as DNA, the CDR3 is TGTGCCAGCACCAAGCGGGGGGGCCGCACAGATACGCAGTATTTT. The encoded protein is CASTKRGGRTDTQYF.

This clonotype was counted ten times or more. The CDR3, as DNA: TGTGCCAGCAGTTTCGGACGGTCCTACGAGCAGTACTTC. It translates to CASSFGRSYEQYF. The V and J genes are TRBV27 and TRBJ2-7; D remains unclear. The V gene lost 3 bases and the J gene lost 1 base, with 7 bases spanning the gap. CDR1 and CDR2 (germline): MNHEY, SMNVEV (reference sequence). The CDR3 is 13 residues long.

This clonotype came up many times. The rearrangement links TRBV5-1 to TRBJ2-7; TRBD1 is a possible D gene (6 bases). In germline, CDR1 is SGHRS, CDR2 YFSETQ. Trimming stripped 0 bases from V and 9 bases from J, with 16 bases between. This CDR3 contains 14 residues. The CDR3 DNA sequence: TGCGCCAGCAGCTTGGCACGGGACAACAATCGGCAGTACTTC. Protein product: CASSLARDNNRQYF. Combining the CDR3 with reference TRBV5-1 and TRBJ2-7 gives the whole variable domain KAGVTQTPRYLIKTRGQQVTLSCSPISGHRSVSWYQQTPGQGLQFLFEYFSETQRNKGNFPGRFSGRQFSNSRSEMNVSTLELGDSALYLCASSLARDNNRQYFGPGTRLTVT.

The gene calls are TRBV20-1 and TRBJ2-3; D may correspond to TRBD1 or TRBD2 (6 bases each). V dropped 3 bases and J dropped 5 bases, with 12 bases sitting between them. The germline CDR1 and CDR2 sequences are DFQATT and SNEGSKA (reference sequence). CDR3 length equals 13 residues. The CDR3 loop reads CSASRGAGDTQYF. CDR3 in DNA: TGCAGTGCTAGTAGGGGGGCAGGAGATACGCAGTATTTT.

The V and J genes are TRBV11-3 and TRBJ2-5; D might be TRBD1 (5 bases). CDR1 is SGHNT, CDR2 YENEEA, per germline. The V end was cut by 4 bases, the J end by 1 base, with 10 bases between. The CDR3 runs to 14 residues. In nucleotides, the CDR3 is TGTGCCAGCAGCTCCTGGACAAGCCAAGAGACCCAGTACTTC. Translation gives CASSSWTSQETQYF.

This clonotype has a count of ten or more. The rearrangement links TRBV6-5 to TRBJ2-3; a possible D gene is TRBD2 (7 bases). Germline V gene data show CDR1 as MNHEY and CDR2 as SVGAGI. Between the trimmed V and J ends, which lost 4 bases and 6 bases, there was a span of 11 bases. CDR3 length equals 13 residues. CDR3 DNA sequence: TGTGCCAGCAGTTGGGAGGGGGAGGATACGCAGTATTTT. This gives the protein CASSWEGEDTQYF.

This clonotype was seen repeatedly, ten times or more. The gene calls are TRBV12-3 or TRBV12-4 and TRBJ1-5; D gene ambiguous. This CDR3 has 14 residues. The V gene lost 3 bases and the J gene lost 0 bases, with 6 bases spanning the gap. CDR3 sequence: CASSFGDSNQPQHF. Here the CDR3 DNA reads TGTGCCAGCAGTTTCGGGGATAGCAATCAGCCCCAGCATTTT.

This clonotype was seen only a few times. The genes are TRBV10-3 and TRBJ2-2; D is possibly TRBD2 (6 bases). From germline, CDR1 is ENHRY and CDR2 SYGVKD. With 3 bases removed from V and 0 bases from J, the gap between germline ends came to 8 bases. The CDR3 has 15 residues. For the CDR3, the DNA is TGTGCCATCAGTGAAGGCGGGGCGAACACCGGGGAGCTGTTTTTT. Translating gives CAISEGGANTGELFF.